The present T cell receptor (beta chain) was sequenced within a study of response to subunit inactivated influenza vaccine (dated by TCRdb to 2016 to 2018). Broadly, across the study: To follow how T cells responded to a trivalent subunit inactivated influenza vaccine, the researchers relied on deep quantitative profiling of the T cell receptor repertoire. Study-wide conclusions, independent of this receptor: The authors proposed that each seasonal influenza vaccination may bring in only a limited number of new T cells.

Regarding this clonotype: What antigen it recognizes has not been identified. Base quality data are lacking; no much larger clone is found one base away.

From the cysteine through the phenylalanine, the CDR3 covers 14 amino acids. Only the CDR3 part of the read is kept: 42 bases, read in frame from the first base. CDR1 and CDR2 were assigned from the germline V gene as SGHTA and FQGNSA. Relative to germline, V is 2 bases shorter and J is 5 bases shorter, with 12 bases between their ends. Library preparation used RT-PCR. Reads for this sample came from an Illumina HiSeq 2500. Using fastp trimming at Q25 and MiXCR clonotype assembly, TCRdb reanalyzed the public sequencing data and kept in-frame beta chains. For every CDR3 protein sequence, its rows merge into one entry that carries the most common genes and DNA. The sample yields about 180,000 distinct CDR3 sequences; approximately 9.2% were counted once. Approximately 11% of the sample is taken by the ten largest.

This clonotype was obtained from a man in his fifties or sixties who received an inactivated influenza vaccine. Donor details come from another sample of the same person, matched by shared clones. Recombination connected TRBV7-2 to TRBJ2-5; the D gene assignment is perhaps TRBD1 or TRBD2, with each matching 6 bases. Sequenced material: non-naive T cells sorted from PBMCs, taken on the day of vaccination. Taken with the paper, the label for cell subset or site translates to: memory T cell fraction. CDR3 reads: CASSLSGALETQYF. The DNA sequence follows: TGTGCCAGCAGCTTATCGGGGGCTCTTGAGACCCAGTACTTC.